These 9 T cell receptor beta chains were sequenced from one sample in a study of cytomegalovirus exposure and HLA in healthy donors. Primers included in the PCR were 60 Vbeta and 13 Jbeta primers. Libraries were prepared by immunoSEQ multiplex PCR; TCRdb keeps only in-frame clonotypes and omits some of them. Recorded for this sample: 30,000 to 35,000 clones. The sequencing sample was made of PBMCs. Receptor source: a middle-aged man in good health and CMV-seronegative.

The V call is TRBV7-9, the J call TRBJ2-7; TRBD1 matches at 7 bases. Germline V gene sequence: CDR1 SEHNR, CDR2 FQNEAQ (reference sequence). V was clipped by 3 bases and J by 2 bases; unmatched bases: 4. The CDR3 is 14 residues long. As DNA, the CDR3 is TGTGCCAGCAGCTTGCGACAGGGCGCCTACGAGCAGTACTTC. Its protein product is CASSLRQGAYEQYF.

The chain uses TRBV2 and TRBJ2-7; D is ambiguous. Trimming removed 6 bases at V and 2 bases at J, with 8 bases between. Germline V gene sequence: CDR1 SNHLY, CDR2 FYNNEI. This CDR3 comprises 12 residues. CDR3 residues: CASSYTTYEQYF. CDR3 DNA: TGTGCCAGCAGCTATACGACCTACGAGCAGTACTTC.

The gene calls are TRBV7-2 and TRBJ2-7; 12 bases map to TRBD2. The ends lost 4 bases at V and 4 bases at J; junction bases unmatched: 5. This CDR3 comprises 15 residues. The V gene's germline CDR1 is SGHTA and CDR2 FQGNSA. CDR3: CASSSLAGGPYEQYF. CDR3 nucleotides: TGTGCCAGCAGCTCACTAGCGGGAGGACCGTACGAGCAGTACTTC. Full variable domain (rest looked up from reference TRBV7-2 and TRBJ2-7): GAGVSQSPSNKVTEKGKDVELRCDPISGHTALYWYRQSLGQGLEFLIYFQGNSAPDKSGLPSDRFSAERTGGSVSTLTIQRTQQEDSAVYLCASSSLAGGPYEQYFGPGTRLTVT.

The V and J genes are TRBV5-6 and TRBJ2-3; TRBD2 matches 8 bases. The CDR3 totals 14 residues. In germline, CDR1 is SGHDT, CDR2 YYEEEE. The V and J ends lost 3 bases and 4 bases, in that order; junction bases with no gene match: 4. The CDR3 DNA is TGTGCCAGCAGCTGGGGACTAGAGGCAGATACGCAGTATTTT. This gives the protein CASSWGLEADTQYF.

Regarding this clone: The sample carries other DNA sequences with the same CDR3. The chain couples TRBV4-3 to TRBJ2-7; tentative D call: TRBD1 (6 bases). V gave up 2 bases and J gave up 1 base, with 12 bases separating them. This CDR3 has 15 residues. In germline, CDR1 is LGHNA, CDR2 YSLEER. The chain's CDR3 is CASSQLRDTSYEQYF. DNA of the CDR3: TGCGCCAGCAGCCAACTCCGGGACACATCCTACGAGCAGTACTTC.

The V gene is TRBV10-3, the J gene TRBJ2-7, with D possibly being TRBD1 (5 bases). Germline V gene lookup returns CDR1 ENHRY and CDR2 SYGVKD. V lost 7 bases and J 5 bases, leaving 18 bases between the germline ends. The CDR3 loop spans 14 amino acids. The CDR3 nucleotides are TGTGCCATCAAAGCGTCAGGGTGGCTCAACGAGCAGTACTTC. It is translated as CAIKASGWLNEQYF.

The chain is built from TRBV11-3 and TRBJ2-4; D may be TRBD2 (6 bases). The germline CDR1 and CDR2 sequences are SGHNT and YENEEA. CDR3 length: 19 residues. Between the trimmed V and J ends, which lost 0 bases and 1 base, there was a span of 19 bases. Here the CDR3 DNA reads TGTGCCAGCAGCTTAGACCAGGGAGGTAGCACTTCGGCCAAAAACATTCAGTACTTC. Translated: CASSLDQGGSTSAKNIQYF.

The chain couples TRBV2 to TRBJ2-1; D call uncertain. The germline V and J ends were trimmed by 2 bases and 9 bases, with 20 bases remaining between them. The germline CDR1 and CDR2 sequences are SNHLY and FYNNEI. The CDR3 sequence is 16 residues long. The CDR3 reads CASSESRFFRGGEQFF. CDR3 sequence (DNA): TGTGCCAGCAGTGAATCGAGGTTTTTCCGCGGCGGTGAGCAGTTCTTC.

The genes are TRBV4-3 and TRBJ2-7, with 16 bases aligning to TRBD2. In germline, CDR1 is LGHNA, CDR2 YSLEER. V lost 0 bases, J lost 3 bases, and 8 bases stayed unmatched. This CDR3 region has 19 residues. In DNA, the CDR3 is TGCGCCAGCAGCCAAGATGGCCGGGGACTAGCGGGAGGGCGCTACGAGCAGTACTTC. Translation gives CASSQDGRGLAGGRYEQYF.